The 29 T cell receptor beta chains listed next were all sequenced from one sample in a study of blood T cell repertoires in COVID-19. TCRdb's copy holds only in-frame clones and misses some; the assay was immunoSEQ multiplex PCR. The sample yields 100,000 to 150,000 clones, under 85% seen once. The sequencing input was peripheral blood. Every receptor here comes from a woman aged 60-75 years with acute or convalescent COVID-19.

The chain uses TRBV5-1 and TRBJ2-5; tentatively, D is TRBD2 (5 bases). This CDR3 has 14 amino acids. Germline CDR1 and CDR2: SGHRS and YFSETQ. V was shortened by 3 bases and J by 3 bases, with 12 bases between the two germline ends. The CDR3 nucleotides are TGCGCCAGCAGCTACTACGGAGGCGAAGAGACCCAGTACTTC. Translated, it gives CASSYYGGEETQYF.

This chain links TRBV19 with TRBJ1-6; possibly TRBD1 for D (5 bases). Trimming removed 4 bases from V and 13 bases from J, with 14 bases in between. The germline V gene has CDR1 LNHDA and CDR2 SQIVND (reference sequence). The CDR3 totals 13 residues. CDR3 bases: TGTGCCAGTAGTACCCGACAGTATCGGCCCCTCCACTTT. The encoded protein is CASSTRQYRPLHF.

V gene TRBV6-5 combines with J gene TRBJ2-4, with D possibly matching TRBD1 (6 bases). V gave up 0 bases and J gave up 9 bases, with 12 bases separating them. CDR1 MNHEY and CDR2 SVGAGI come from the germline V gene. The CDR3 is 14 amino acids. The CDR3 here is CASSYSPGVTIQYF. CDR3 bases: TGTGCCAGCAGTTACTCGCCAGGGGTTACCATTCAGTACTTC.

The chain is built from TRBV5-4 and TRBJ1-1; 9 nucleotides align to TRBD1. The CDR3 runs 14 residues. V was clipped by 4 bases and J by 5 bases; unmatched bases: 6. Germline loops: CDR1 SGHNT, CDR2 YYREEE (reference sequence). CDR3 loop: CASSEGQGLTEAFF. The DNA of the CDR3 is TGTGCCAGCAGCGAGGGACAGGGTTTAACTGAAGCTTTCTTT.

This chain links TRBV13 with TRBJ2-7; 9 nucleotides align to TRBD1. Trimming at V came to 5 bases and at J to 1 base, leaving 15 bases not matched to a gene. Germline lookup yields CDR1 PRHDT and CDR2 FYEKMQ (reference sequence). This CDR3 has 18 amino acids. CDR3 sequence (DNA): TGTGCCAGCAGCGACCTGAACCGCGGGACAGGGCAGTCCTACGAGCAGTACGTC. Amino acids: CASSDLNRGTGQSYEQYV.

This clone occurred once. The chain uses TRBV4-1 and TRBJ1-4; 7 positions match TRBD1. The CDR3 spans 15 residues. Germline V CDR1 and CDR2: MGHRA, YSYEKL. The V segment lost 4 bases and the J segment 7 bases; nucleotides outside the gene matches: 9. CDR3 in amino acids: CASSRLTGAFEKLFF. CDR3 sequence (DNA): TGCGCCAGCAGCCGGCTAACAGGGGCCTTTGAAAAACTGTTTTTT.

This clone was counted once. The J gene is TRBJ1-1, the V gene TRBV12-3 or TRBV12-4; D is unclear. V was cut by 6 bases and J by 1 base, with 9 bases left in between. The CDR3 has 13 residues. CDR3 nucleotides: TGTGCCAGCAGCCAACGGGGGAACACTGAAGCTTTCTTT. It translates to CASSQRGNTEAFF.

The rearrangement uses TRBV27 and TRBJ1-2; D gene ambiguous. Trimming shortened V by 5 bases and J by 7 bases, and 17 bases separated the two germline ends. This CDR3 is built from 14 residues. The germline CDR1 and CDR2 sequences are MNHEY and SMNVEV (reference sequence). The CDR3 DNA follows: TGTGCCAGCAGTCCCCAAACAGTCACCGGTGGCTACACCTTC. Encoded protein: CASSPQTVTGGYTF.

J is TRBJ1-4 and V is TRBV28, with 7 bases lining up with TRBD1. Germline V gene lookup returns CDR1 MDHEN and CDR2 SYDVKM. The CDR3 loop spans 15 amino acids. The V and J ends lost 3 bases and 6 bases, in that order; junction bases with no gene match: 7. This CDR3 is CASSLGRTGDEKLFF. The DNA for the CDR3 is TGTGCCAGCAGTTTGGGCCGAACAGGGGATGAAAAACTGTTTTTT. The whole variable domain, filled in from reference TRBV28 and TRBJ1-4, reads DVKVTQSSRYLVKRTGEKVFLECVQDMDHENMFWYRQDPGLGLRLIYFSYDVKMKEKGDIPEGYSVSREKKERFSLILESASTNQTSMYLCASSLGRTGDEKLFFGSGTQLSVL.

This clone came up a few times. The chain links TRBV18 to TRBJ1-5, with 10 bases matching TRBD1. CDR3 size: 15 residues. Looked up from germline, CDR1 is KGHSH and CDR2 is LQKENI. Trimming removed 3 bases from V and 4 bases from J; junction bases left unmatched: 3. The CDR3 loop is CASSPPGQGNQPQHF. CDR3 bases: TGTGCCAGCTCACCTCCGGGACAGGGGAATCAGCCCCAGCATTTT.

The rearrangement uses TRBV5-4 and TRBJ1-2; D is perhaps TRBD1 (6 bases). This CDR3 is built from 16 residues. Trimming removed 0 bases at V and 2 bases at J, with 14 bases between. The V gene's germline CDR1 is SGHNT and CDR2 YYREEE (reference sequence). In DNA form, the CDR3 reads TGTGCCAGCAGCTTGGCTTCGGGACAACTAAACTATGGCTACACCTTC. Translated: CASSLASGQLNYGYTF.

The chain links TRBV12-3 or TRBV12-4 to TRBJ1-4, with a weak D call TRBD1 (6 bases). The CDR3 is made up of 13 amino acids. Trimming removed 6 bases from V and 7 bases from J, with 12 bases in between. The CDR3 DNA sequence: TGTGCCAGCAGGTTTACAGGGTTTGAAAAACTGTTTTTT. Translating gives CASRFTGFEKLFF.

V and J are TRBV9 and TRBJ2-1, with D possibly matching TRBD2 (7 bases). The germline V and J ends were trimmed by 0 bases and 4 bases, with 14 bases remaining between them. The CDR3 is 16 amino acids. Germline V lookup: CDR1 SGDLS, CDR2 YYNGEE. CDR3 protein: CASSVEVGGPYNEQFF. For the CDR3, the DNA is TGTGCCAGCAGCGTAGAAGTCGGGGGGCCTTACAATGAGCAGTTCTTC.

This clone was detected only once. The DNA for the CDR3 is TGTGCCTGGAATCGCTTTAGCGGGGGAGTAGATACGCAGTATTTT. It translates to CAWNRFSGGVDTQYF. The rearrangement joins TRBV30 to TRBJ2-3; 9 bases are a match to TRBD2. CDR1 and CDR2 from the germline V gene are GTSNPN and SVGIG (reference sequence). CDR3 length: 15 amino acids. Trimming cost V 4 bases and J 5 bases; bases outside gene matches: 10.

The V and J genes are TRBV5-4 and TRBJ1-1; 7 bases fit TRBD1. Germline CDR1 SGHNT, CDR2 YYREEE (reference sequence). The CDR3 runs 12 residues. V shed 0 bases, J shed 9 bases, and the junction held 2 bases outside the gene matches. The CDR3 is CASSLDRGQAFF. For the CDR3, the DNA is TGTGCCAGCAGCTTGGACAGGGGACAAGCTTTCTTT.

The chain has TRBV3-1 (or the pseudogene TRBV3-2) and TRBJ1-1, with D maybe TRBD1 (6 bases). The V gene lost 5 bases and the J gene lost 1 base, with 29 bases spanning the gap. Germline CDR1 reads LGHDT; CDR2 reads YNNKEL (reference sequence). The CDR3 is 20 residues long. CDR3 nucleotide sequence: TGTGCCAGCAGCACAGCTCCGGGACAACCAAAGACTGGGTCGAACACTGAAGCTTTCTTT. It codes for CASSTAPGQPKTGSNTEAFF.

The CDR3 DNA is TGTGCCAGCTCACCAGGACAGTCGAGGACTGAAGCTTTCTTT. Residues: CASSPGQSRTEAFF. The chain has TRBV18 and TRBJ1-1, with D tentatively TRBD1 (6 bases). Trimming pared 2 bases from V and 5 bases from J, leaving 12 bases between. CDR3 length equals 14 residues. Germline values: CDR1 KGHSH, CDR2 LQKENI.

The rearrangement joins TRBV3-1 (or the pseudogene TRBV3-2) to TRBJ2-6, with 9 bases lining up with TRBD1. Trimming took 4 bases from V and 1 from J; bases not matched to a gene: 11. Germline V gene data show CDR1 as LGHDT and CDR2 as YNNKEL (reference sequence). This CDR3 spans 19 amino acids. The chain's CDR3 is CASSPMGGQGSSGANVLTF. The CDR3 DNA sequence: TGTGCCAGCAGCCCTATGGGGGGACAGGGAAGTTCTGGGGCCAACGTCCTGACTTTC.

The chain has TRBV5-1 and TRBJ1-2; D is unclear. V was trimmed by 1 base and J by 8 bases, leaving 15 bases between them. This CDR3 is 14 amino acids long. CDR1 is SGHRS and CDR2 is YFSETQ in the germline V gene. For the CDR3, the DNA is TGCGCCAGCAGCTTGAAAATGGAGGATGAGGGCTACACCTTC. Protein product: CASSLKMEDEGYTF.

The chain uses TRBV7-3 and TRBJ2-2; 12 positions agree with TRBD2. V was pared by 0 bases and J by 4 bases, with 9 bases of the junction left unmatched. The CDR3 extends over 19 amino acids. The V gene's germline CDR1 is SGHTA and CDR2 FQGTGA. CDR3 coding DNA: TGTGCCAGCAGCTTAACTGCCACTAGCGGGGGGATCTCCACCGGGGAGCTGTTTTTT. This codes for CASSLTATSGGISTGELFF.

The chain links TRBV6-5 to TRBJ2-5, with 9 nucleotides matching TRBD1. The CDR3 length is 13 residues. Germline V gene lookup returns CDR1 MNHEY and CDR2 SVGAGI. The J segment lost 7 bases and the V segment lost 4 bases, leaving 4 bases of the junction unmatched. The CDR3 nucleotides read TGTGCCAGCAGTTTCGACAGGGGGGGGACCCAGTACTTC. This sequence encodes CASSFDRGGTQYF.

V gene TRBV18 combines with J gene TRBJ1-6; maybe TRBD1 (5 bases). Between the trimmed V and J ends, which lost 3 bases and 3 bases, there was a span of 12 bases. The CDR3 contains 16 residues. Germline V gene data show CDR1 as KGHSH and CDR2 as LQKENI. CDR3 residues: CASSPGEGNYNSPLHF. The CDR3 DNA reads TGTGCCAGCTCACCGGGGGAGGGAAACTATAATTCACCCCTCCACTTT.

The J gene is TRBJ1-2, the V gene TRBV27, with a tentative D call TRBD1 (6 bases). This CDR3 spans 13 amino acids. Trimming left V 2 bases short and J 8 bases short, with 12 bases between. CDR1 and CDR2 from the germline V gene are MNHEY and SMNVEV (reference sequence). CDR3 residues: CASSLGGAWGYTF. Written as DNA, the CDR3 is TGTGCCAGCAGTTTAGGGGGGGCTTGGGGCTACACCTTC.

This clone was found once. This chain joins TRBV28 and TRBJ1-3; 11 bases map to TRBD1. J gave up 4 bases and V 3 bases, and 14 bases lay outside the gene matches. The germline V gene has CDR1 MDHEN and CDR2 SYDVKM. This CDR3 region has 19 residues. CDR3 DNA sequence: TGTGCCAGCAGTTTCCCCGGACAGGGGGCGCTTCGGGGGGGAAACACCATATATTTT. It translates to CASSFPGQGALRGGNTIYF.

The chain joins TRBV2 to TRBJ1-1, with TRBD1 identical over 7 bases. This CDR3 contains 13 residues. Germline trimming cut 8 bases from V and 0 bases from J; bases unmatched to any gene: 3. Germline V gene data show CDR1 as SNHLY and CDR2 as FYNNEI. The DNA of the CDR3 is TGTGCCAGCGGAACAGGGGTGAACACTGAAGCTTTCTTT. It encodes CASGTGVNTEAFF.

V gene TRBV2 combines with J gene TRBJ1-1; TRBD1 is a possible D gene (6 bases). V gave up 4 bases and J gave up 0 bases, with 12 bases separating them. There are 15 residues in the CDR3. The germline V gene has CDR1 SNHLY and CDR2 FYNNEI. The CDR3 DNA is TGTGCCAGCAGTGGACACGGACAGATGAACACTGAAGCTTTCTTT. This translates into CASSGHGQMNTEAFF.

The J gene is TRBJ2-3, the V gene TRBV7-2, with 10 nucleotides matching TRBD1. The CDR3 covers 16 residues. The junction had 6 bases not matched to a gene; V was cut back by 6 bases and J by 0 bases. Germline V lookup: CDR1 SGHTA, CDR2 FQGNSA. The CDR3 DNA sequence: TGTGCCAGCAGTCGCCGGGACAGGGGCAGCACAGATACGCAGTATTTT. Amino acids: CASSRRDRGSTDTQYF.

This sequence joins TRBV7-9 and TRBJ1-2; 8 positions agree with TRBD1. This CDR3 region has 16 residues. Germline V CDR1 and CDR2: SEHNR, FQNEAQ (reference sequence). After removal of 1 base from V and 7 bases from J, the junction contained 11 bases not matched to a gene. Written as DNA, the CDR3 is TGTGCCAGCAGCTTAGGGCTCGGACAGGGAAGTAGTGGCTACACCTTC. The encoded protein is CASSLGLGQGSSGYTF.

The V gene is TRBV19, the J gene TRBJ1-2, with 7 positions matching TRBD1. J lost 1 base, V lost 6 bases, and 8 bases had no gene match. The germline V gene has CDR1 LNHDA and CDR2 SQIVND (reference sequence). This CDR3 is built from 15 residues. This CDR3 reads CASRPRGEGNYGYTF. In nucleotides, the CDR3 is TGTGCCAGTAGGCCCAGGGGGGAAGGTAACTATGGCTACACCTTC.